This T cell receptor beta chain stems from a study of T cells in localized non-small cell lung cancer. Turning to this clone: What it binds is unknown.

Findings and limits, study-wide: Median around 62 top-100 tumor clones were shared with paired adjacent lung. Longer overall survival accompanied higher blood T cell density. As only one tumor region underwent sequencing, heterogeneity remains possible. The highest T cell clonality was in uninvolved adjacent lung, above tumor.

TCRdb's copy holds only in-frame clones and misses some; the assay was immunoSEQ multiplex PCR. The data hold about 29,000 clones, with nearly 90% observed a single time. CDR1 and CDR2 (germline): MNHNS, SASEGT. V lost 0 bases to trimming and J lost 5 bases, with 10 bases between them. The CDR3 length is 14 residues. Sequencing was performed on peripheral blood, taken before any cancer treatment. The clonotype originates from a woman between 35 and 75 years old with stage I lung adenocarcinoma. This chain uses TRBV6-1 with TRBJ1-2; tentative D call: TRBD1 (5 bases). The CDR3 protein is CASSEAREGYGYTF. The DNA of the CDR3 is TGTGCCAGCAGTGAAGCGCGGGAGGGGTATGGCTACACCTTC.